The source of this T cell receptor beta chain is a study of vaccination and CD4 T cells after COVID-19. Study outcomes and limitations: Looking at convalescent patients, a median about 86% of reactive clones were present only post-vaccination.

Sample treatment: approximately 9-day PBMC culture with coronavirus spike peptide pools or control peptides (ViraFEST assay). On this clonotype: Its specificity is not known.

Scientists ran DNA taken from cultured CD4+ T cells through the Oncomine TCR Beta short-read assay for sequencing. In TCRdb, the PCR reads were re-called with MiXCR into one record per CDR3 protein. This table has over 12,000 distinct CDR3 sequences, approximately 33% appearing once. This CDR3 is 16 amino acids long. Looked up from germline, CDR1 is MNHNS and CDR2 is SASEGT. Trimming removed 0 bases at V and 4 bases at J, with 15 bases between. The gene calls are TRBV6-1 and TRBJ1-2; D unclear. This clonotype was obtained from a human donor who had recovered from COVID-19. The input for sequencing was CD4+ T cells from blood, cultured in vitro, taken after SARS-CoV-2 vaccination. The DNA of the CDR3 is TGTGCCAGCAGTGAAGCGCTAGCGGAGGCGGGCTATGGCTACACCTTC. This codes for CASSEALAEAGYGYTF.